The rows below give T cell receptor beta chains drawn from one sample of a study of blood T cell repertoires in COVID-19. Generated by immunoSEQ multiplex PCR, the TCRdb table keeps only in-frame clones and is missing some. Among 150,000 to 180,000 clones listed, around four fifths were seen once. Material for sequencing was peripheral blood. Every receptor here comes from a woman of 80 years or more with acute or convalescent COVID-19. The CDR3 runs from the conserved cysteine through the conserved F or W. D genes are given only for firm matches. Size tells how often a clone was seen (once, few, many) or the class of an expanded clone, and some rows leave it out.

-	TRBV18	TRBD1	TRBJ2-1	CASSPTTGGWEQFF	TGTGCCAGCTCACCAACAACAGGGGGCTGGGAGCAGTTCTTC
-	TRBV6-6	-	TRBJ2-1	CASSYAVYNEQFF	TGTGCCAGCAGTTACGCGGTATACAATGAGCAGTTCTTC
-	TRBV27	TRBD1	TRBJ1-6	CASSLKGQGGNSPLHF	TGTGCCAGCAGTTTAAAGGGACAGGGGGGCAATTCACCCCTCCACTTT
-	TRBV19	TRBD1	TRBJ2-7	CASSAQGGYEQYF	TGTGCCAGTAGTGCACAGGGGGGCTACGAGCAGTACTTC
-	TRBV11-2	TRBD1	TRBJ2-2	CASSLTGGTGELFF	TGTGCCAGCAGCTTAACAGGGGGCACCGGGGAGCTGTTTTTT
-	TRBV30	TRBD1	TRBJ1-2	CAWSTKTGGRGYGYTF	TGTGCCTGGAGTACCAAGACAGGGGGAAGGGGGTATGGCTACACCTTC
-	TRBV30	-	TRBJ1-4	CAWTQKDAGHEKLFF	TGTGCCTGGACCCAAAAGGACGCGGGGCACGAAAAACTGTTTTTT
-	TRBV10-3	-	TRBJ1-1	CATMEGRTIMNTEAFF	TGTGCCACCATGGAGGGACGGACGATCATGAACACTGAAGCTTTCTTT
-	TRBV3-1/TRBV3-2	-	TRBJ1-2	CASSQDLGNYGYTF	TGTGCCAGCAGCCAAGATCTGGGCAACTATGGCTACACCTTC
-	TRBV5-1	-	TRBJ2-2	CASREGPNTGELFF	TGCGCCAGCAGGGAGGGGCCGAACACCGGGGAGCTGTTTTTT
-	TRBV7-2	-	TRBJ1-1	CASNLDSPEAFF	TGTGCCAGCAACTTGGACAGCCCCGAAGCTTTCTTT
-	TRBV7-9	-	TRBJ2-1	CASSYTGSSYNEQFF	TGTGCCAGCAGCTACACAGGGAGTTCTTACAATGAGCAGTTCTTC
-	TRBV6-5	-	TRBJ2-2	CASSYSRGGTGELFF	TGTGCCAGCAGTTACAGCAGAGGAGGCACCGGGGAGCTGTTTTTT
-	TRBV6-1	-	TRBJ2-5	CASSEWLAGEETQYF	TGTGCCAGCAGTGAATGGTTGGCAGGCGAGGAGACCCAGTACTTC
-	TRBV18	TRBD2	TRBJ2-2	CASSPTGGSTGELFF	TGTGCCAGCTCACCGACGGGAGGCAGCACCGGGGAGCTGTTTTTT
-	TRBV28	TRBD1	TRBJ1-2	CASSLEGARGYTF	TGTGCCAGCAGTTTGGAGGGGGCGAGAGGCTACACCTTC
-	TRBV4-3	TRBD2	TRBJ2-3	CASSQEWGGWTDTQYF	TGCGCCAGCAGCCAAGAATGGGGGGGATGGACAGATACGCAGTATTTT
-	TRBV3-1/TRBV3-2	-	TRBJ1-1	CASSQRQGNTEAFF	TGTGCCAGCAGCCAGAGGCAGGGTAACACTGAAGCTTTCTTT
-	TRBV4-2	TRBD2	TRBJ2-3	CASSRILAGRGTDTQYF	TGTGCCAGCAGCCGAATACTAGCGGGGAGAGGTACAGATACGCAGTATTTT
once	TRBV2	-	TRBJ1-5	CASSGQLNQPQHF	TGTGCCAGCAGTGGACAGCTCAATCAGCCCCAGCATTTT
few	TRBV6-5	TRBD1	TRBJ1-6	CASSPKDRALHF	TGTGCCAGCAGCCCAAAGGACAGGGCCCTACACTTT
-	TRBV11-2	TRBD1	TRBJ2-7	CASSLVGGPYEQYF	TGTGCCAGCAGCTTAGTAGGGGGCCCTTACGAGCAGTACTTC
-	TRBV7-9	-	TRBJ1-6	CASSFEGGASAYNSPLHF	TGTGCCAGCAGTTTTGAGGGGGGGGCGAGCGCCTATAATTCACCCCTCCACTTT
few	TRBV9	TRBD2	TRBJ2-1	CASSVASRGAGEQFF	TGTGCCAGCAGCGTAGCTTCGCGGGGGGCTGGGGAGCAGTTCTTC
few	TRBV5-1	TRBD2	TRBJ2-3	CASKRLAGSTDTQYF	TGCGCCAGCAAAAGACTAGCGGGGAGCACAGATACGCAGTATTTT
-	TRBV30	-	TRBJ1-5	CAWSAQGGTRPQHF	TGTGCCTGGAGTGCTCAGGGCGGAACCCGGCCCCAGCATTTT
once	TRBV7-2	-	TRBJ2-1	CASDYQLVSYNEQFF	TGTGCCAGCGACTACCAACTCGTTTCCTACAATGAGCAGTTCTTC
-	TRBV6-5	-	TRBJ1-3	CASMREFTGNTIYF	TGTGCCAGCATGAGGGAATTCACTGGAAACACCATATATTTT
-	TRBV4-2	TRBD1	TRBJ1-5	CASSRTGTENQPQHF	TGTGCCAGCAGCCGGACTGGGACAGAAAATCAGCCCCAGCATTTT
-	TRBV7-2	-	TRBJ1-5	CASSLNQRDQPQHF	TGTGCCAGCAGCTTAAATCAACGGGATCAGCCCCAGCATTTT
-	TRBV5-8	-	TRBJ1-1	CASSRRGLGGTEAFF	TGTGCCAGCAGCCGGCGGGGCCTAGGAGGCACTGAAGCTTTCTTT
-	TRBV5-4	-	TRBJ2-5	CASSFVSGVQETQYF	TGTGCCAGCAGCTTCGTTAGCGGTGTCCAAGAGACCCAGTACTTC
few	TRBV18	-	TRBJ2-2	CASSQTGSNTGELFF	TGTGCCAGCTCACAAACAGGGTCCAACACCGGGGAGCTGTTTTTT
-	TRBV7-9	TRBD2	TRBJ2-5	CASSPLGLAGEQETQYF	TGTGCCAGCAGCCCCCTGGGGCTAGCGGGAGAGCAAGAGACCCAGTACTTC
-	TRBV4-1	-	TRBJ1-6	CASSQEGVSYNSPLHF	TGCGCCAGCAGCCAAGAGGGAGTCTCCTATAATTCACCCCTCCACTTT
-	TRBV3-1/TRBV3-2	TRBD1	TRBJ1-3	CASSHRRTGGNTIYF	TGTGCCAGCAGCCATCGGAGGACAGGTGGAAACACCATATATTTT
few	TRBV11-2	TRBD2	TRBJ2-3	CASSLRLAGGWDTQYF	TGTGCCAGCAGCCTGAGACTAGCGGGAGGTTGGGATACGCAGTATTTT
-	TRBV6-2/TRBV6-3	TRBD2	TRBJ2-1	CASSRRGGSYNEQFF	TGTGCCAGCAGCCGGCGGGGGGGCTCCTACAATGAGCAGTTCTTC
-	TRBV7-2	TRBD1	TRBJ2-5	CASSFLQGEETQYF	TGTGCCAGCAGCTTCTTACAGGGGGAAGAGACCCAGTACTTC
once	TRBV6-1	TRBD1	TRBJ2-2	CASSEAPGTAGELFF	TGTGCCAGCAGTGAAGCGCCCGGGACAGCCGGGGAGCTGTTTTTT
-	TRBV7-2	-	TRBJ1-2	CASSFTGLVYGYTF	TGTGCCAGCAGCTTTACAGGGTTAGTCTATGGCTACACCTTC
-	TRBV11-3	-	TRBJ2-3	CASSLAERTDTQYF	TGTGCCAGCAGCTTAGCCGAGCGCACAGATACGCAGTATTTT
-	TRBV9	TRBD2	TRBJ2-3	CASSVGTSGTTDTQYF	TGTGCCAGCAGCGTAGGGACTAGCGGGACCACAGATACGCAGTATTTT
-	TRBV10-3	TRBD2	TRBJ2-7	CAISGRGDEQYF	TGTGCCATCAGCGGGCGGGGGGACGAGCAGTACTTC
once	TRBV11-2	TRBD2	TRBJ2-1	CASSLYGLAGNEQFF	TGTGCCAGCAGCTTATACGGACTAGCGGGTAATGAGCAGTTCTTC
-	TRBV27	TRBD1	TRBJ1-2	CASSLRGGAYGYTF	TGTGCCAGCAGTTTACGAGGGGGCGCGTATGGCTACACCTTC
-	TRBV5-1	-	TRBJ2-1	CASSESGNEQFF	TGCGCCAGCAGCGAAAGCGGAAATGAGCAGTTCTTC
once	TRBV2	TRBD2	TRBJ2-1	CASSEERGGFDEQFF	TGTGCCAGCAGTGAGGAGCGGGGGGGCTTCGATGAGCAGTTCTTC
once	TRBV18	TRBD2	TRBJ2-1	CASSRTSLPEQFF	TGTGCCAGCTCCAGGACTAGCCTACCAGAGCAGTTCTTC
-	TRBV5-1	-	TRBJ2-7	CASSSGQSYEQYF	TGCGCCAGCAGTAGTGGACAATCCTACGAGCAGTACTTC
-	TRBV6-4	TRBD2	TRBJ2-7	CASSGSGRPPSYEQYF	TGTGCCAGCAGTGGTAGCGGGAGGCCCCCCTCCTACGAGCAGTACTTC
-	TRBV6-5	TRBD2	TRBJ2-5	CASTGLDQETQYF	TGTGCCAGCACTGGACTAGACCAAGAGACCCAGTACTTC
few	TRBV19	TRBD2	TRBJ2-5	CASSPHSGGAGETQYF	TGTGCCAGTAGTCCTCACAGCGGGGGGGCAGGAGAGACCCAGTACTTC
few	TRBV21-1	-	TRBJ2-7	CASSKIERGPYEQYF	TGTGCCAGCAGCAAAATTGAGCGGGGGCCCTACGAGCAGTACTTC
-	TRBV4-1	-	TRBJ1-4	CASSLESPQVREGKLFF	TGCGCCAGCAGTCTAGAATCTCCACAAGTCAGGGAGGGAAAACTGTTTTTT
-	TRBV19	-	TRBJ2-1	CASTSSGHLYNEQFF	TGTGCCAGTACCTCGAGCGGGCACCTTTACAATGAGCAGTTCTTC
-	TRBV7-2	TRBD1	TRBJ1-6	CASTLRDSDSPLHF	TGTGCCAGCACCCTTAGGGACAGTGATTCACCCCTCCACTTT
-	TRBV14	-	TRBJ2-5	CASSLQWRETQYF	TGTGCCAGCAGCCTGCAGTGGAGAGAGACCCAGTACTTC
-	TRBV6-2/TRBV6-3	-	TRBJ1-1	CASSDRGGGTEAFF	TGTGCCAGCAGTGACCGCGGGGGCGGGACTGAAGCTTTCTTT
-	TRBV18	-	TRBJ1-2	CASSPGGDGYTF	TGTGCCAGCTCACCAGGAGGGGATGGCTACACCTTC